This T cell receptor beta chain is drawn from a study of T cells after yellow fever vaccination. Note on this clonotype: The antigen remains undetermined.

TCRdb used MiXCR to reprocess the 5' RACE reads, holding one entry per CDR3 protein. This sample yields 100,000 to 150,000 distinct CDR3 sequences, of which around 15% are seen a single time; roughly 47% belongs to the top ten. Germline V gene sequence: CDR1 SGHRS, CDR2 YFSETQ. The CDR3 sequence is 17 residues long. Losses at the gene ends were 0 bases for V and 0 bases for J; bases not matched to a gene: 7. Study-level findings and limits: The CD4 compartment and the CD8 compartment contained a small share of clonotypes in common. Within FACS-sorted repertoires, abundant clonotypes contaminating from the bulk population could be present. Peaking faster, on day 5 versus 15, the secondary response was nonetheless weaker.

Sample: CD8+ T cells sorted from PBMCs, taken 5 days after the yellow fever booster vaccination. The sequence came from a man aged 18 to 35 who received the YFV17D yellow fever vaccine. The gene calls are TRBV5-1 and TRBJ2-3, with 7 bases lining up with TRBD1. Here the CDR3 reads CASSLAGTATSTDTQYF. The DNA of the CDR3 is TGCGCCAGCAGCTTGGCCGGGACAGCGACTAGCACAGATACGCAGTATTTT.